This TCR beta chain was documented in a study of long-term antiretroviral therapy in people with HIV. For this clone: The antigen is unknown.

The CDR3 covers 13 residues. Trimming at V came to 6 bases and at J to 2 bases, leaving 1 base not matched to a gene. Germline CDR1 reads LNHDA; CDR2 reads SQIVND (reference sequence). Investigators performed immunoSEQ version v3.0 at survey level. Data came from immunoSEQ multiplex PCR; TCRdb stores just in-frame clones and leaves some out. The repertoire consists of fewer than 25,000 clones, with approximately 87% occurring once and the leading ten covering 3% to 4%. Notes on the study in general: The repertoire was dominated at all time points by clones expanded before ART.

The chain has TRBV19 and TRBJ1-2; 9 bases align to TRBD1. The receptor was derived from a woman aged 50 to 60 with HIV. Sequences were derived from unsorted PBMCs, sampled 2.6 years after starting antiretroviral therapy. The CDR3 DNA reads TGTGCCAGTAGAGGGACAGGGAACTATGGCTACACCTTC. Protein: CASRGTGNYGYTF. Together with reference TRBV19 and TRBJ1-2, the CDR3 gives the full variable domain: DGGITQSPKYLFRKEGQNVTLSCEQNLNHDAMYWYRQDPGQGLRLIYYSQIVNDFQKGDIAEGYSVSREKKESFPLTVTSAQKNPTAFYLCASRGTGNYGYTFGSGTRLTVV.